This T cell receptor beta chain is drawn from a study of shared T cell receptors in the human thymus. Assay used: immunoSEQ multiplex PCR; TCRdb lists only in-frame clones, some missing. The sample contains about 710,000 clones, approximately 87% of which appear only once. V was pared by 1 base and J by 5 bases, with 17 bases of the junction left unmatched. There are 19 residues in the CDR3. Germline lookup yields CDR1 LNHNV and CDR2 YYDKDF (reference sequence). These records were also assigned to another study, of human thymus T cells. That report notes: Immunologically healthy infants in Finland undergoing congenital heart defect surgery were the donors. Thymus specimens were resections from corrective heart surgery. Biased V and J segment usage appeared in thymus and peripheral blood. As related research reported, thymic repertoires overlapped highly among unrelated individuals.

The chain uses TRBV15 and TRBJ2-1; TRBD2 agrees at 7 bases. This receptor was identified in a boy in the first two years of life with a congenital heart defect. The sequencing input was thymocytes. CDR3 sequence: CATSRGWGKTSPGNNEQFF. CDR3 bases: TGTGCCACCAGCAGAGGTTGGGGTAAGACTAGCCCGGGAAACAATGAGCAGTTCTTC.